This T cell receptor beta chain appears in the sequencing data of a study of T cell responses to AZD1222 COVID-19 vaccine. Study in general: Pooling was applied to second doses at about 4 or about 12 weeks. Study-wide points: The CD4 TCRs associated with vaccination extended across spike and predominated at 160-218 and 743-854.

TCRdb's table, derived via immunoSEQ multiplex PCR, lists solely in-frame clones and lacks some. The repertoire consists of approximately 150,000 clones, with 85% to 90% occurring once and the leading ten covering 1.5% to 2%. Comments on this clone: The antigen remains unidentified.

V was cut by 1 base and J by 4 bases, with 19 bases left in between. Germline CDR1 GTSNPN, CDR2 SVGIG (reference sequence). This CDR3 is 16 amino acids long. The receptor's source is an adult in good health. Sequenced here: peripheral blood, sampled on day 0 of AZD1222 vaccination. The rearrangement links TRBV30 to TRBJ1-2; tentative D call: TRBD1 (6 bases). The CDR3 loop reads CAWSEKGGVNAYGYTF. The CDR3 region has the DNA TGTGCCTGGAGTGAAAAGGGGGGTGTGAACGCCTATGGCTACACCTTC.